This TCR beta chain emerged from a study of T-cell memory formation after mild COVID-19 (dated by TCRdb to about 2021). Regarding the research as a whole: TCR sequence clusters from the two donors were found to be largely donor specific. In a couple of donors, T-cell clones that expanded and contracted after mild COVID-19 were tracked by sequencing TCRalpha and TCRbeta repertoires over time. Two young, previously healthy adult volunteers made up the cohort, one male and one female.

Of note for this clonotype: The antigen this receptor binds is unknown. No much larger clone exists at a distance of one base, and base qualities are not known.

Study-wide findings and limitations: Only two mild cases were covered in the study, and larger cohorts including severe cases with pre-infection samples were considered necessary. Some responding clones were detected in pre-infection memory, which suggested that pre-existing cross-reactive memory T cells had joined the SARS-CoV-2 response. Whether the second-wave clones peaking on day 37 were SARS-CoV-2 specific was not confirmed. Clones contracting from day 15 to 85 had balanced CD4/CD8 phenotypes, while a second wave expanding from day 15 to 37 was biased towards CD4+. Contracting CD4+ clones were found mainly in CM and EM memory subsets, while CD8+ clones were enriched in EMRA.

Reads for this sample came from an Illumina NovaSeq 6000. Using 5'RACE with constant-segment primers, TCRalpha and TCRbeta cDNA libraries were constructed, with sample barcodes and unique molecular identifiers added in the process. Trizol reagent was used to extract RNA from every sample. Library amplification was performed in two PCR steps, and a second sample barcode and Illumina TruSeq adapters were introduced in the second step. The libraries were sequenced on an Illumina NovaSeq using 2 x 150 bp paired-end reads. The study's processing was this. Demultiplexing of reads and collapsing into UMI-guided consensus sequences were performed with migec v1.2.7. Using mixcr v2.1.11, the UMI consensuses were aligned to TRA and TRB V and J templates and assembled into clonotypes. A clonotype was counted as expanded or contracted only if both edgeR and NoisET called the change significant, with noise models trained on biological replicates. For edgeR calls, the cutoffs were a false discovery rate-adjusted p below 0.01 and a log2 fold-change threshold of 1. PCA with hierarchical clustering of max-normalized trajectories of the 1000 most abundant clonotypes was used as exploratory dynamics analysis. Separately sequenced CD4+ and CD8+ repertoires were used to assign a CD4 or CD8 phenotype to each responding clone. In TCRdb, the public reads were trimmed at Q25 with fastp and aligned with MiXCR, with productive beta chains retained. CDR3 protein sequences are deduplicated, and each keeps its most common genes and DNA. None of the V and J calls come from the authors' own analysis; TCRdb made them. The sample records roughly 370,000 distinct CDR3 sequences, approximately 16% of which are singletons. Clones ranked in the top ten supply about 22% of the sample.

The CDR3 contains 12 residues, cysteine and phenylalanine counted. Of the read, only the CDR3 DNA is kept; its 36 bases are in frame from base 1. The germline V gene (reference sequence) yields GTSNPN for CDR1 and SVGIG for CDR2. V lost 4 bases and J lost 10 bases; the stretch between them is 16 bases long. Ficoll-Paque density gradient centrifugation was the method used to isolate PBMCs. The chain is made from TRBV30 and TRBJ1-2, with a tentative D gene TRBD1 over 5 matching bases. This clonotype was sampled from a man aged 18 to 29 who had mild COVID-19 (a few samples of this study predate the infection). The sample titles of this study are shuffled in the database, so cell type and time point are left out; the donor was told from shared clones. The sequenced sample was PBMCs or a T cell subset sorted from them (not recorded which). CDR3 protein: CAWTSGASAYTF. The DNA sequence reads TGTGCCTGGACCTCCGGGGCCTCGGCCTACACCTTC.